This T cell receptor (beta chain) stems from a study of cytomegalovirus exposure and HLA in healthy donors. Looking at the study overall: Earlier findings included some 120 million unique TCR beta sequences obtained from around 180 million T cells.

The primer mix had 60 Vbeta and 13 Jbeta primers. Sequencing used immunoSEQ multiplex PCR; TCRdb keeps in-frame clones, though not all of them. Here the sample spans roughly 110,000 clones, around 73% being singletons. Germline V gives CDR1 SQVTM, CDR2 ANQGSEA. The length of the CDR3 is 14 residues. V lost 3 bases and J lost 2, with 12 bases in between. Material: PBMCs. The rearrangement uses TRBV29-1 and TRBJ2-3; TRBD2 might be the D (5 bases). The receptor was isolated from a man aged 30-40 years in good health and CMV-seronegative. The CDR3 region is CSVDPDWITDTQYF. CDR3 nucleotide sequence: TGCAGCGTTGACCCGGACTGGATCACAGATACGCAGTATTTT.